These T cell receptor beta chains were read from a single sample in a study of blood T cells in healthy people across ages. Each CDR3 protein gets one entry after TCRdb re-called the 5' RACE reads with MiXCR. This sample has roughly 800,000 distinct CDR3 sequences, with roughly 64% found just once. Sequencing input: blood. The receptors stem from a man aged 25-40 years in good health. CDR3s include the opening cysteine and the closing phenylalanine or tryptophan. Fields, in order: clone size, J gene, V gene, D gene, CDR3 protein, CDR3 DNA. The D gene is left open where the match is weak. Expanded clones are given a class, and other clones once, few, many or no size at all.

size: NA; J: TRBJ2-1; V: TRBV9; D: NA; CDR3: CASSVQGDDNEQFF; DNA: TGTGCCAGCAGCGTTCAAGGGGATGACAATGAGCAGTTCTTC
size: NA; J: TRBJ1-1; V: TRBV2; D: NA; CDR3: CASRTRGGAAEAFF; DNA: TGTGCCAGCAGGACCCGGGGCGGAGCGGCTGAAGCTTTCTTT
size: few; J: TRBJ1-1; V: TRBV6-6; D: NA; CDR3: CASSPQAKGEAFF; DNA: TGTGCCAGCAGTCCCCAGGCCAAGGGGGAAGCTTTCTTT
size: NA; J: TRBJ2-1; V: TRBV9; D: TRBD2; CDR3: CASSVVWTSGSYNEQFF; DNA: TGTGCCAGCAGCGTAGTTTGGACTAGCGGGTCCTACAATGAGCAGTTCTTC
size: NA; J: TRBJ1-4; V: TRBV4-2; D: TRBD1; CDR3: CASSQGDRADEKLFF; DNA: TGTGCCAGCAGCCAAGGGGACAGGGCGGATGAAAAACTGTTTTTT
size: NA; J: TRBJ1-2; V: TRBV7-2; D: NA; CDR3: CASSDVPANYGYTF; DNA: TGTGCCAGCAGCGACGTCCCAGCTAACTATGGCTACACCTTC
size: many; J: TRBJ2-7; V: TRBV7-2; D: NA; CDR3: CASRAGLSSYEQYF; DNA: TGTGCCAGCAGAGCGGGCCTGAGCTCCTACGAGCAGTACTTC
size: few; J: TRBJ2-7; V: TRBV10-3; D: TRBD1; CDR3: CAIRPENQGASYEQYF; DNA: TGTGCCATCAGGCCTGAGAACCAGGGGGCCTCCTACGAGCAGTACTTC
size: NA; J: TRBJ2-4; V: TRBV10-3; D: TRBD2; CDR3: CAISEGEGLLAKNIQYF; DNA: TGTGCCATCAGTGAGGGGGAGGGCCTCCTAGCCAAAAACATTCAGTACTTC
size: NA; J: TRBJ2-2; V: TRBV7-3; D: TRBD1; CDR3: CASSDRDRDTGELFF; DNA: TGTGCCAGCAGCGACCGGGACAGGGATACCGGGGAGCTGTTTTTT
size: NA; J: TRBJ2-7; V: TRBV27; D: NA; CDR3: CASARLPLPSYEQYF; DNA: TGTGCCAGCGCTAGGCTTCCACTGCCGTCCTACGAGCAGTACTTC
size: NA; J: TRBJ1-2; V: TRBV20-1; D: NA; CDR3: CSARGQLYGYTF; DNA: TGCAGTGCTAGAGGACAGCTTTATGGCTACACCTTC
size: NA; J: TRBJ1-1; V: TRBV10-3; D: NA; CDR3: CAIKNPGQDTEAFF; DNA: TGTGCCATCAAGAATCCGGGACAAGACACTGAAGCTTTCTTT
size: few; J: TRBJ2-3; V: TRBV6-5; D: NA; CDR3: CASSMTPTDTQYF; DNA: TGTGCCAGCAGTATGACACCGACAGATACGCAGTATTTT
size: NA; J: TRBJ2-7; V: TRBV12-3/TRBV12-4; D: NA; CDR3: CASSLAPAETNEQYF; DNA: TGTGCCAGCAGTTTAGCCCCAGCCGAGACTAACGAGCAGTACTTC
size: NA; J: TRBJ2-2; V: TRBV5-1; D: TRBD1; CDR3: CASRRTGANTGELFF; DNA: TGCGCCAGCAGGAGGACAGGTGCGAACACCGGGGAGCTGTTTTTT
size: NA; J: TRBJ2-3; V: TRBV6-1; D: NA; CDR3: CASKVSPSTDTQYF; DNA: TGTGCCAGCAAAGTATCCCCGAGCACAGATACGCAGTATTTT
size: few; J: TRBJ2-7; V: TRBV6-5; D: NA; CDR3: CASSHPGSWGEQYF; DNA: TGTGCCAGCAGCCACCCCGGGTCCTGGGGCGAGCAGTACTTC
size: NA; J: TRBJ1-1; V: TRBV5-1; D: TRBD1; CDR3: CASSWGQGGPTNTEAFF; DNA: TGCGCCAGCAGCTGGGGACAGGGGGGTCCGACGAACACTGAAGCTTTCTTT
size: NA; J: TRBJ1-2; V: TRBV29-1; D: NA; CDR3: CSVDSNYGYTF; DNA: TGCAGCGTGGACAGTAACTATGGCTACACCTTC
size: NA; J: TRBJ2-7; V: TRBV7-9; D: TRBD1; CDR3: CASSHLRDRGNEQYF; DNA: TGTGCCAGCAGCCACCTCCGGGACAGGGGAAACGAGCAGTACTTC
size: once; J: TRBJ2-5; V: TRBV20-1; D: TRBD1; CDR3: CSARGLPGQGLGETQYF; DNA: TGCAGTGCTAGAGGTCTTCCGGGACAGGGCTTAGGAGAGACCCAGTACTTC
size: NA; J: TRBJ1-6; V: TRBV21-1; D: NA; CDR3: CASLSPHF; DNA: TGTGCCAGCCTCAGCCCCCACTTT
size: many; J: TRBJ2-5; V: TRBV20-1; D: NA; CDR3: CSAHLPGVQETQYF; DNA: TGCAGTGCCCACCTGCCGGGCGTCCAAGAGACCCAGTACTTC
size: few; J: TRBJ2-3; V: TRBV6-2/TRBV6-3; D: NA; CDR3: CASSPRRGGSTDTQYF; DNA: TGTGCCAGCAGTCCAAGAAGGGGGGGGAGCACAGATACGCAGTATTTT
size: NA; J: TRBJ2-1; V: TRBV12-3/TRBV12-4; D: NA; CDR3: CASSSGLHRNEQFF; DNA: TGTGCCAGCAGTTCAGGACTCCACCGCAATGAGCAGTTCTTC
size: NA; J: TRBJ2-7; V: TRBV7-9; D: NA; CDR3: CASVGEGSYAQYF; DNA: TGTGCCAGCGTCGGTGAGGGGTCCTACGCGCAGTACTTC
size: NA; J: TRBJ2-7; V: TRBV7-9; D: TRBD1; CDR3: CASSLMGTGEHEQYF; DNA: TGTGCCAGCAGCTTAATGGGGACAGGGGAACACGAGCAGTACTTC
size: NA; J: TRBJ2-7; V: TRBV5-1; D: NA; CDR3: CASSLAGANILYEQYF; DNA: TGCGCCAGCAGCTTGGCCGGGGCCAACATACTCTACGAGCAGTACTTC
size: few; J: TRBJ1-2; V: TRBV5-1; D: TRBD1; CDR3: CASSLSQNAGGAANYGYTF; DNA: TGCGCCAGCAGCTTGTCCCAGAACGCAGGGGGTGCGGCTAACTATGGCTACACCTTC
size: NA; J: TRBJ2-3; V: TRBV20-1; D: NA; CDR3: CSARDIAADTQYF; DNA: TGCAGTGCTAGAGATATCGCCGCAGATACGCAGTATTTT
size: NA; J: TRBJ2-4; V: TRBV27; D: NA; CDR3: CASSSPTAGARNIQYF; DNA: TGTGCCAGCAGTTCCCCTACCGCGGGGGCACGAAACATTCAGTACTTC
size: NA; J: TRBJ2-7; V: TRBV5-1; D: TRBD1; CDR3: CASRVGGADEQYF; DNA: TGCGCCAGCCGCGTAGGGGGCGCGGACGAGCAGTACTTC
size: NA; J: TRBJ2-1; V: TRBV4-1; D: NA; CDR3: CASSQFDRPYNEQFF; DNA: TGCGCCAGCAGCCAGTTCGACAGGCCCTACAATGAGCAGTTCTTC
size: NA; J: TRBJ2-3; V: TRBV5-1; D: NA; CDR3: CASSTRLGGTDTQYF; DNA: TGCGCCAGCAGCACACGACTAGGCGGGACAGATACGCAGTATTTT
size: NA; J: TRBJ1-6; V: TRBV15; D: NA; CDR3: CATSRDLGSPLHF; DNA: TGTGCCACCAGCAGAGATCTTGGTTCACCCCTCCACTTT
size: NA; J: TRBJ1-1; V: TRBV11-2; D: NA; CDR3: CASSLAQAGGTEAFF; DNA: TGTGCCAGCAGCTTGGCTCAAGCCGGAGGCACTGAAGCTTTCTTT
size: few; J: TRBJ2-1; V: TRBV14; D: TRBD2; CDR3: CASSLLSGTYNEQFF; DNA: TGTGCCAGCAGTCTTCTTAGCGGGACCTACAATGAGCAGTTCTTC
size: NA; J: TRBJ2-1; V: TRBV6-2/TRBV6-3; D: TRBD2; CDR3: CASSFGTSGTEQFF; DNA: TGTGCCAGCAGTTTCGGGACTAGCGGGACCGAGCAGTTCTTC
size: NA; J: TRBJ2-3; V: TRBV6-1; D: TRBD2; CDR3: CASRLDGRSTDTQYF; DNA: TGTGCCAGCCGACTCGACGGGAGGAGCACAGATACGCAGTATTTT
size: NA; J: TRBJ2-7; V: TRBV27; D: NA; CDR3: CASSRGVASNEQYF; DNA: TGTGCCAGCAGCCGTGGGGTTGCGAGCAACGAGCAGTACTTC
size: NA; J: TRBJ2-1; V: TRBV7-6; D: NA; CDR3: CASKKGQELYNEQFF; DNA: TGTGCCAGCAAAAAGGGGCAGGAGCTCTACAATGAGCAGTTCTTC
size: few; J: TRBJ1-2; V: TRBV20-1; D: NA; CDR3: CSATKEDGYGYTF; DNA: TGCAGTGCAACCAAGGAGGATGGTTATGGCTACACCTTC
size: NA; J: TRBJ1-1; V: TRBV24-1; D: NA; CDR3: CATSDRGEAAEAFF; DNA: TGTGCCACCAGCGATAGAGGAGAGGCAGCCGAAGCTTTCTTT
size: few; J: TRBJ2-7; V: TRBV6-6; D: NA; CDR3: CASSDSNVYEQYF; DNA: TGTGCCAGCAGTGACTCGAATGTCTACGAGCAGTACTTC
size: few; J: TRBJ2-4; V: TRBV7-8; D: TRBD1; CDR3: CASSAGGPAKNIQYF; DNA: TGTGCCAGCAGCGCAGGGGGTCCAGCCAAAAACATTCAGTACTTC
size: few; J: TRBJ2-4; V: TRBV6-5; D: TRBD1; CDR3: CASTRTRGQRKNIQYF; DNA: TGTGCCAGCACACGAACGAGGGGACAGAGAAAAAACATTCAGTACTTC
size: NA; J: TRBJ2-7; V: TRBV7-2; D: NA; CDR3: CASSPGPFGPYEQYF; DNA: TGTGCCAGCAGCCCAGGGCCTTTTGGGCCCTACGAGCAGTACTTC
size: NA; J: TRBJ2-7; V: TRBV20-1; D: TRBD2; CDR3: CSALAGVGEQYF; DNA: TGCAGTGCACTAGCGGGAGTGGGGGAGCAGTACTTC
size: NA; J: TRBJ2-5; V: TRBV9; D: NA; CDR3: CASSVGPNPYNEQYF; DNA: TGTGCCAGCAGCGTAGGTCCCAATCCCTACAATGAGCAGTACTTC
size: few; J: TRBJ1-2; V: TRBV12-3/TRBV12-4; D: NA; CDR3: CASMENSGEPYGYTF; DNA: TGTGCCAGCATGGAGAACTCGGGAGAACCTTATGGCTACACCTTC
size: few; J: TRBJ2-7; V: TRBV7-2; D: TRBD1; CDR3: CASSFYRGTYEQYF; DNA: TGTGCCAGCAGCTTTTACAGGGGGACCTACGAGCAGTACTTC